Below are 5 T cell receptor beta chains sequenced from a single sample in a study of Tregs in tolerant kidney transplant recipients. Produced via immunoSEQ multiplex PCR; TCRdb's table is partial and in-frame only. Recorded for this sample: 50,000 or so clones. The sequencing here drew on CD4+ T cells from blood, taken before the transplant. Source of these receptors: a human donor who received a combined kidney and bone marrow transplant.

Concerning this clone itself: Coverage ceases 3 residues before the CDR3 finishes, and the germline J gene fills in the end. The chain has TRBV19 and TRBJ2-3; 8 bases agree with TRBD1. Losses at the gene ends were 10 bases for V and 6 bases for J; bases not matched to a gene: 6. Germline V lookup: CDR1 LNHDA, CDR2 SQIVND (reference sequence). There are 12 residues in the CDR3. The CDR3 DNA, read in part, is TGTGCCACGGGACAGGTTCGTGATACG. The encoded protein is CATGQVRDT. The CDR3 reads in full as CATGQVRDTQYF.

Comment on this clone: At one end the junction does not follow the germline gene, possibly because of a read error. The read finishes 3 residues shy of the CDR3 end, and the germline J gene is used to complete it. This rearrangement joins TRBV6-2 or TRBV6-3 to TRBJ2-3; D is perhaps TRBD1 (5 bases). Germline CDR1 and CDR2: MNHEY and SVGEGT. The CDR3 is 14 residues long. CDR3 sequence reads: CASSYAWGTDTQYF. CDR3 DNA, as far as it was read: TGTGCCAGCAGTTACGCTTGGGGCACGGATACG.

Turning to this clone: The read comes to an end 3 residues before the CDR3 does, leaving the germline J gene to fill in the end. The gene calls are TRBV19 and TRBJ1-2; maybe TRBD1 (5 bases). CDR3 size: 14 residues. Per the germline V gene, CDR1 is LNHDA and CDR2 is SQIVND (reference sequence). The sequenced CDR3 bases are TGTGCCAGTACCCCTCCGGGCAGGGAGAAAGGC. Translation: CASTPPGREKG. The entire CDR3 is CASTPPGREKGYTF.

A note on this clone: Read data end 3 residues before the CDR3 end; the end is taken from the germline J gene. J is TRBJ1-1 and V is TRBV7-9; a possible D gene is TRBD1 (5 bases). The germline V and J ends were trimmed by 5 bases and 1 base, with 14 bases remaining between them. Germline assignment: CDR1 SEHNR and CDR2 FQNEAQ (reference sequence). CDR3 length equals 15 residues. The part of the CDR3 DNA that was read is TGTGCCAGCAGCCGAACTGGGAGGGGGAACACTGAA. It translates to CASSRTGRGNTE. The entire CDR3 reads CASSRTGRGNTEAFF.

The sequenced CDR3 bases are TGTGCCAGCAGCTTAGCGGGGGGGGGCAGCGGAGATACG. This encodes CASSLAGGGSGDT. The complete CDR3 protein is CASSLAGGGSGDTQYF. The V and J genes are TRBV7-6 and TRBJ2-3, with a weak D call TRBD2 (7 bases). The read terminates 3 residues ahead of where the CDR3 ends, so the germline J gene completes it. Deletions cut 0 bases from V and 5 bases from J, with 15 bases between. The CDR3 consists of 16 residues. Germline lookup yields CDR1 SGHVS and CDR2 FNYEAQ.